In this sample, the clone carrying this T cell receptor (beta chain) turned up many times. Its antigen remains unknown. These data belong to a study of early T cells in non-severe SARS-CoV-2 infection. The wider study: Sequencing was performed on bulk RNA from unsorted whole blood, leaving chains unpaired.

Points from the study as a whole: Private and CD4 specificities were missed by VDJdb matching, which favored anti-spike CD8 responses.

Individual cDNA molecules received unique molecular identifiers. MiXCR, applied by TCRdb to the 5' RACE reads, yields one record per CDR3 protein. The sample shows 35,000 to 45,000 distinct CDR3 sequences, 5.5% to 6.5% of them seen only once. Per the germline V gene, CDR1 is SGHAT and CDR2 is FQNNGV. Trimming took 2 bases from V and 6 from J; bases not matched to a gene: 4. This CDR3 comprises 14 residues. This chain uses TRBV11-2 with TRBJ2-7; 10 bases map to TRBD2. This TCR came from an adult who was a healthcare worker with PCR-confirmed SARS-CoV-2 infection or an uninfected control (not recorded which). The sequenced material came from whole blood. Written as DNA, the CDR3 is TGTGCCAGCAGCTTACTAGCGGGAGTCGGCGAGCAGTACTTC. As protein: CASSLLAGVGEQYF.